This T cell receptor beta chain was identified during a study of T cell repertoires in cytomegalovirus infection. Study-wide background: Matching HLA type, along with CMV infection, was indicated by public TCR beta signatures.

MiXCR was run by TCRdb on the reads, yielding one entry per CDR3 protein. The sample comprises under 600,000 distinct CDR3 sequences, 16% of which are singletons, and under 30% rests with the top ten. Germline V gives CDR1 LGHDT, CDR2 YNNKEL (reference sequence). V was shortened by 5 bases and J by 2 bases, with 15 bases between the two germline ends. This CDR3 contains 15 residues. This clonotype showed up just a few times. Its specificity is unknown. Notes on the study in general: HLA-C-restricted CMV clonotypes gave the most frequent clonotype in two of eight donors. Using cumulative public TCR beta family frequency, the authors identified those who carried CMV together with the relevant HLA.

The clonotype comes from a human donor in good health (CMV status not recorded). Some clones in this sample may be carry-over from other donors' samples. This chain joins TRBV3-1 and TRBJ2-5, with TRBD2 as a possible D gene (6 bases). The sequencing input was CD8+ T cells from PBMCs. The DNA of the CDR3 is TGTGCCAGCAGCTCAATAGGGACTCCTCAAGAGACCCAGTACTTC. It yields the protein CASSSIGTPQETQYF.